Shown below are 30 T cell receptor beta chains from a single sample sequenced in a study of cytomegalovirus exposure and HLA in healthy donors. PCR involved 60 Vbeta and 13 Jbeta primers. TCRdb's copy holds only in-frame clones and misses some; the assay was immunoSEQ multiplex PCR. This sample yields approximately 90,000 clones, of which roughly 69% are seen a single time; just under 6.5% belongs to the top ten. The sequencing input was PBMCs. These receptors originate from a woman aged 25 to 39 in good health and CMV-seronegative.

The chain employs TRBV10-1 and TRBJ2-7, with 7 bases matching TRBD1. The V and J ends lost 0 bases and 0 bases, in that order; junction bases with no gene match: 14. Germline V gene sequence: CDR1 WNHNN, CDR2 SYGVQD (reference sequence). CDR3 length equals 19 residues. The CDR3 DNA follows: TGCGCCAGCAGTGAGTCTTACGGACGGGGAGCAGGGGGCTCCTACGAGCAGTACTTC. This translates into CASSESYGRGAGGSYEQYF.

The J gene is TRBJ1-2, the V gene TRBV7-6; 9 bases are a match to TRBD1. J gave up 6 bases and V 1 base, and 6 bases lay outside the gene matches. This CDR3 is 15 amino acids long. Germline CDR1 is SGHVS and CDR2 is FNYEAQ. CDR3 protein: CASSLEDRGRNGYTF. CDR3 DNA sequence: TGTGCCAGCAGCTTAGAGGACAGGGGAAGGAATGGCTACACCTTC.

This chain uses TRBV6-5 with TRBJ2-2; no clear D gene. Germline V gene lookup returns CDR1 MNHEY and CDR2 SVGAGI. The CDR3 covers 12 residues. Trimming took off 0 bases at V and 8 bases at J, with 4 bases between the two ends. The CDR3 region has the DNA TGTGCCAGCAGTTACTCACGGGGGGAGCTGTTTTTT. Translated: CASSYSRGELFF.

The chain couples TRBV19 to TRBJ1-5; D possibly corresponds to TRBD1 (6 bases). Trimming removed 3 bases from V and 0 bases from J, with 15 bases in between. The length of the CDR3 is 17 residues. The germline V gene has CDR1 LNHDA and CDR2 SQIVND (reference sequence). CDR3: CASSIRGRGYSNQPQHF. DNA of the CDR3: TGTGCCAGTAGTATTAGGGGCAGGGGATATAGCAATCAGCCCCAGCATTTT.

This clone was counted a single time. This sequence joins TRBV27 and TRBJ2-7, with D possibly matching TRBD2 (5 bases). The germline V gene has CDR1 MNHEY and CDR2 SMNVEV (reference sequence). This CDR3 is built from 14 residues. Trimming cost V 2 bases and J 4 bases, with 12 bases left between them. The CDR3 loop is CASSLKSRGYEQYF. DNA of the CDR3: TGTGCCAGCAGTTTAAAGAGCCGAGGGTACGAGCAGTACTTC.

The CDR3 here is CASSERHLSYEQYF. Here the CDR3 DNA reads TGTGCCAGCAGCGAGAGACACTTATCCTACGAGCAGTACTTC. The V call is TRBV2, the J call TRBJ2-7; D gene ambiguous. The CDR3 runs to 14 residues. Per the germline V gene, CDR1 is SNHLY and CDR2 is FYNNEI. The ends were cut back, 6 bases at V and 1 base at J, with 13 bases in the middle.

The table lists this clone with a few counts. The chain recombines TRBV7-2 with TRBJ1-2; D unclear. The CDR3 is made up of 16 amino acids. Germline V gene lookup returns CDR1 SGHTA and CDR2 FQGNSA. Trimming shortened V by 2 bases and J by 7 bases, and 20 bases separated the two germline ends. The chain's CDR3 is CASSLPQAGEASGYTF. The CDR3 nucleotides are TGTGCCAGCAGCTTACCCCAGGCCGGGGAGGCGAGTGGCTACACCTTC.

This clone was recorded a few times. This chain links TRBV19 with TRBJ1-1; D not resolved. The CDR3 runs 12 residues. Germline V gives CDR1 LNHDA, CDR2 SQIVND (reference sequence). V shed 10 bases and J shed 5 bases, with 14 bases lying between them. In DNA form, the CDR3 reads TGTGCCACACATTCGGGGTCTACTGAAGCTTTCTTT. This codes for CATHSGSTEAFF.

This clone was seen only a few times. V and J are TRBV25-1 and TRBJ2-3, with D tentatively TRBD2 (6 bases). CDR3 length: 15 residues. Germline V gives CDR1 MGHDK, CDR2 SYGVNS. V was cut by 4 bases and J by 5 bases, with 16 bases left in between. The CDR3 sequence: CASSVRGAGGDTQYF. The CDR3 DNA follows: TGTGCCAGCAGTGTGAGAGGAGCGGGTGGAGATACGCAGTATTTT. Supplemented by reference TRBV25-1 and TRBJ2-3, the full variable domain reads EADIYQTPRYLVIGTGKKITLECSQTMGHDKMYWYQQDPGMELHLIHYSYGVNSTEKGDLSSESTVSRIRTEHFPLTLESARPSHTSQYLCASSVRGAGGDTQYFGPGTRLTVL.

This clone was seen only a few times. The chain combines TRBV11-2 with TRBJ1-1; weak D call: TRBD1 (6 bases). V was trimmed by 5 bases and J by 5 bases, leaving 12 bases between them. From germline, CDR1 is SGHAT and CDR2 FQNNGV. The CDR3 contains 13 residues. As DNA, the CDR3 is TGTGCCAGCAGCCTGCACAGGGATACTGAAGCTTTCTTT. Its protein is CASSLHRDTEAFF.

This clone was counted only a few times. The chain combines TRBV7-2 with TRBJ2-7; possibly TRBD1 for D (8 bases). V shed 5 bases and J shed 4 bases, with 18 bases lying between them. CDR3 size: 15 residues. Germline lookup yields CDR1 SGHTA and CDR2 FQGNSA. CDR3 in DNA: TGTGCCAGCAGCACCCAGACAGGGGAGGGGTACGAGCAGTACTTC. This gives the protein CASSTQTGEGYEQYF.

The chain is built from TRBV29-1 and TRBJ1-5; D possibly corresponds to TRBD1 (6 bases). Germline CDR1 and CDR2: SQVTM and ANQGSEA. The CDR3 totals 15 residues. V was trimmed by 4 bases and J by 3 bases, leaving 16 bases between them. DNA for the CDR3: TGCAGCGTTGCCCTAGGGCAGGGGTTCAATCAGCCCCAGCATTTT. Its translation: CSVALGQGFNQPQHF.

V and J are TRBV12-5 and TRBJ2-4, with a weak D call TRBD2 (6 bases). The CDR3 sequence is 14 residues long. Trimming removed 5 bases from V and 5 bases from J, with 13 bases in between. Germline CDR1 is LGHNT and CDR2 is FRNRAP. The DNA of the CDR3 is TGTGCTAGTGGTACGGGGGACCTTGAAAACATTCAGTACTTC. It is translated as CASGTGDLENIQYF.

The rearrangement links TRBV28 to TRBJ2-3, with D maybe TRBD2 (6 bases). The CDR3 length is 14 residues. Germline V CDR1 and CDR2: MDHEN, SYDVKM. V lost 6 bases and J 4 bases, leaving 14 bases between the germline ends. CDR3 nucleotides: TGTGCCAGCAGCCCTGGGACTGGCCCAGATACGCAGTATTTT. This codes for CASSPGTGPDTQYF.

This clone came up a few times. V usage is TRBV19 and J usage is TRBJ2-3; 8 bases line up with TRBD1. The CDR3 loop spans 17 amino acids. Germline V lookup: CDR1 LNHDA, CDR2 SQIVND (reference sequence). V shed 2 bases, J shed 3 bases, and the junction held 10 bases outside the gene matches. The DNA for the CDR3 is TGTGCCAGTAGTATAAGCCGGACAGGGATTGCGACAGATACGCAGTATTTT. It codes for CASSISRTGIATDTQYF.

The table lists this clone with a few counts. The rearrangement links TRBV7-2 to TRBJ2-7; 14 bases line up with TRBD2. This CDR3 is 16 amino acids long. Trimming took 1 base from V and 6 from J; bases not matched to a gene: 5. Germline CDR1 reads SGHTA; CDR2 reads FQGNSA. The CDR3 loop reads CASSLGPGLAGGEQYF. As DNA, the CDR3 is TGTGCCAGCAGCTTAGGACCCGGACTAGCGGGAGGCGAGCAGTACTTC.

The chain uses TRBV28 and TRBJ2-6, with D possibly matching TRBD1 (5 bases). The length of the CDR3 is 16 residues. With 4 bases removed from V and 2 bases from J, the gap between germline ends came to 12 bases. Germline CDR1 and CDR2: MDHEN and SYDVKM. The CDR3 region is CASSSQGLPGANVLTF. The CDR3 DNA reads as TGTGCCAGCAGTTCCCAGGGTCTCCCTGGGGCCAACGTCCTGACTTTC.

This clone was observed a single time. The V gene is TRBV5-4, the J gene TRBJ1-1; 7 nucleotides agree with TRBD1. Germline V gene data show CDR1 as SGHNT and CDR2 as YYREEE (reference sequence). The CDR3 covers 14 residues. The V gene end was trimmed by 2 bases and the J gene end by 11 bases; junction bases not matched to a gene: 12. As DNA, the CDR3 is TGTGCCAGCAGCTTCGAACAGGGGATCACCTCGGCTTTCTTT. Its translation is CASSFEQGITSAFF.

The genes are TRBV10-3 and TRBJ2-7; 13 bases fit TRBD2. The CDR3 contains 13 residues. Germline V gene data show CDR1 as ENHRY and CDR2 as SYGVKD. After removal of 11 bases from V and 2 bases from J, the junction contained 3 bases not matched to a gene. The DNA for the CDR3 is TGTGCCGCCGGACTAGCGGGAGCCTACGAGCAGTACTTC. It encodes CAAGLAGAYEQYF.

The chain employs TRBV18 and TRBJ2-5; no clear D gene. This CDR3 has 12 amino acids. Trimming took 0 bases from V and 4 from J, leaving 3 bases between them. Germline CDR1 reads KGHSH; CDR2 reads LQKENI. Written as DNA, the CDR3 is TGTGCCAGCTCACCACCGAGAGAGACCCAGTACTTC. Protein: CASSPPRETQYF. The whole variable domain, filled in from reference TRBV18 and TRBJ2-5, reads NAGVMQNPRHLVRRRGQEARLRCSPMKGHSHVYWYRQLPEEGLKFMVYLQKENIIDESGMPKERFSAEFPKEGPSILRIQQVVRGDSAAYFCASSPPRETQYFGPGTRLLVL.

This clone turned up a few times. V gene TRBV5-1 combines with J gene TRBJ2-1; 9 bases agree with TRBD2. Germline V CDR1 and CDR2: SGHRS, YFSETQ. The junction had 14 bases not matched to a gene; V was cut back by 4 bases and J by 0 bases. The CDR3 is made up of 19 amino acids. Written as DNA, the CDR3 is TGCGCCAGCAGCCCCCAAGGTAGCGGGAGACCTGACTCCTACAATGAGCAGTTCTTC. As protein: CASSPQGSGRPDSYNEQFF.

This clone was counted only a few times. The chain couples TRBV7-2 to TRBJ1-1; D might be TRBD1 (5 bases). The V and J ends lost 1 base and 1 base respectively, with 10 bases between them. Germline V gene lookup returns CDR1 SGHTA and CDR2 FQGNSA. The CDR3 runs to 15 residues. In DNA form, the CDR3 reads TGTGCCAGCAGCTTAGGCGGGACCGCGAACACTGAAGCTTTCTTT. It specifies CASSLGGTANTEAFF.

This clone turned up a few times. This rearrangement joins TRBV4-2 to TRBJ2-1; TRBD1 matches at 9 bases. Germline CDR1 LGHNA, CDR2 YNFKEQ. The V and J ends lost 1 base and 3 bases, in that order; junction bases with no gene match: 4. The CDR3 has 16 amino acids. CDR3 in amino acids: CASSQGDRGYYNEQFF. CDR3 sequence (DNA): TGTGCCAGCAGCCAAGGAGACAGGGGGTACTACAATGAGCAGTTCTTC.

About this clone: The CDR3 carries no conserved terminal phenylalanine or tryptophan, so it likely arises from a read error. V usage is TRBV9 and J usage is TRBJ2-3; D gene uncertain. CDR3 length: 14 amino acids. The V gene's germline CDR1 is SGDLS and CDR2 YYNGEE. V dropped 0 bases and J dropped 2 bases, with 7 bases sitting between them. The CDR3 protein is CASSVEVPTDTQYL. For the CDR3, the DNA is TGTGCCAGCAGCGTAGAAGTCCCCACAGATACGCAGTATCTT.

The rearrangement uses TRBV5-1 and TRBJ1-2, with TRBD1 as a possible D gene (5 bases). CDR3 length equals 15 residues. Germline V CDR1 and CDR2: SGHRS, YFSETQ. V was pared by 4 bases and J by 2 bases, with 15 bases between. The CDR3 region is CASSGPGRGNYGYTF. CDR3 DNA sequence: TGCGCCAGCAGCGGGCCCGGTCGGGGGAACTATGGCTACACCTTC. The whole variable domain, remainder taken from reference TRBV5-1 and TRBJ1-2, is KAGVTQTPRYLIKTRGQQVTLSCSPISGHRSVSWYQQTPGQGLQFLFEYFSETQRNKGNFPGRFSGRQFSNSRSEMNVSTLELGDSALYLCASSGPGRGNYGYTFGSGTRLTVV.

The J gene is TRBJ1-5, the V gene TRBV2; 7 positions match TRBD1. There are 13 residues in the CDR3. CDR1 and CDR2 from the germline V gene are SNHLY and FYNNEI. Trimming took 6 bases from V and 6 from J; bases not matched to a gene: 5. The CDR3 bases are TGTGCCAGCAGGGTAACAGGGGTTCAGCCCCAGCATTTT. Translating it yields CASRVTGVQPQHF.

A few counts support this clone. The V gene is TRBV5-8, the J gene TRBJ2-2; 7 positions match TRBD1. CDR1 SGHTS and CDR2 YDEGEE come from the germline V gene. The V and J ends lost 4 bases and 0 bases, in that order; junction bases with no gene match: 6. This CDR3 has 16 residues. CDR3: CASSRGQTSNTGELFF. The CDR3 nucleotides read TGTGCCAGCAGCCGGGGACAGACCTCGAACACCGGGGAGCTGTTTTTT.

This chain connects TRBV7-6 to TRBJ2-7; no reliable D call. The CDR3 has 14 residues. Germline lookup yields CDR1 SGHVS and CDR2 FNYEAQ. Deletions cut 5 bases from V and 1 base from J, with 12 bases between. The CDR3 spells CASSLILDSYEQYF. The CDR3 coding sequence is TGTGCCAGCAGCCTAATTTTAGATTCCTACGAGCAGTACTTC. Using reference TRBV7-6 and TRBJ2-7 for the parts outside the CDR3, the full variable domain is GAGVSQSPRYKVTKRGQDVALRCDPISGHVSLYWYRQALGQGPEFLTYFNYEAQQDKSGLPNDRFSAERPEGSISTLTIQRTEQRDSAMYRCASSLILDSYEQYFGPGTRLTVT.

The chain uses TRBV19 and TRBJ2-1, with 7 positions matching TRBD2. The length of the CDR3 is 16 residues. Germline lookup yields CDR1 LNHDA and CDR2 SQIVND (reference sequence). V lost 5 bases to trimming and J lost 7 bases; unmatched junction nucleotides: 14. This CDR3 is CASSRFSSWEGNEQFF. In DNA form, the CDR3 reads TGTGCCAGTAGTCGTTTTAGTTCATGGGAGGGAAATGAGCAGTTCTTC.

This clone was found once. The CDR3 loop is CASSLGQGSTEAFF. The CDR3 DNA reads as TGTGCCAGCAGCCTGGGACAGGGGAGCACTGAAGCTTTCTTT. V usage is TRBV11-1 and J usage is TRBJ1-1; 10 bases agree with TRBD1. Unmatched junction bases numbered 4, after V lost 5 bases and J lost 4 bases. Germline-derived CDR1 and CDR2 are SGHAT and FQDESV (reference sequence). The CDR3 length is 14 residues.